These 9 T cell receptor beta chains share one sample of origin, sequenced in a study of blood T cell repertoires in COVID-19. Sequencing was performed with immunoSEQ multiplex PCR; in TCRdb, only in-frame clones are kept and a portion is missing. The sample consists of about 100,000 clones, about nine tenths of them appearing once. The sequenced sample was peripheral blood. The receptors originated from a man aged 45 to 65 with acute or convalescent COVID-19.

This chain uses TRBV11-2 with TRBJ2-3, with TRBD1 identical over 8 bases. The CDR3 spans 14 residues. CDR1 and CDR2 from the germline V gene are SGHAT and FQNNGV. V lost 5 bases, J lost 6 bases, and 7 bases stayed unmatched. This CDR3 reads CASSVSRGLDTQYF. For the CDR3, the DNA is TGTGCCAGCAGCGTATCCAGGGGGCTGGATACGCAGTATTTT.

The J gene is TRBJ1-1, the V gene TRBV13, with 9 bases aligning to TRBD1. The CDR3 sequence is 16 residues long. V was clipped by 5 bases and J by 5 bases; unmatched bases: 12. The germline V gene encodes CDR1 PRHDT and CDR2 FYEKMQ (reference sequence). As DNA, the CDR3 is TGTGCCAGCAGCCCACCTCACGGGACAGGGAGGACTGAAGCTTTCTTT. Translated: CASSPPHGTGRTEAFF. Based on the CDR3 plus reference TRBV13 and TRBJ1-1, the full variable domain is AAGVIQSPRHLIKEKRETATLKCYPIPRHDTVYWYQQGPGQDPQFLISFYEKMQSDKGSIPDRFSAQQFSDYHSELNMSSLELGDSALYFCASSPPHGTGRTEAFFGQGTRLTVV.

The V and J genes are TRBV25-1 and TRBJ1-1; D ambiguous. Looked up from germline, CDR1 is MGHDK and CDR2 is SYGVNS. The CDR3 runs 11 residues. Between the trimmed V and J ends, which lost 11 bases and 2 bases, there was a span of 9 bases. The CDR3 DNA sequence: TGTGCCGCCCGGGGAAACACTGAAGCTTTCTTT. Translated: CAARGNTEAFF.

V and J are TRBV24-1 and TRBJ2-1; 12 nucleotides match TRBD2. Per the germline V gene, CDR1 is KGHDR and CDR2 is SFDVKD. Trimming cost V 4 bases and J 2 bases; bases outside gene matches: 5. This CDR3 has 17 residues. CDR3 region: CATSEGLAGPTYNEQFF. The CDR3 nucleotides are TGTGCCACCAGTGAGGGACTAGCGGGCCCGACCTACAATGAGCAGTTCTTC.

The chain employs TRBV6-5 and TRBJ2-7; possible D gene TRBD1, 5 bases. The germline gives CDR1 MNHEY, CDR2 SVGAGI. The CDR3 sequence is 13 residues long. The ends were cut back, 6 bases at V and 1 base at J, with 10 bases in the middle. CDR3 nucleotides: TGTGCCAGCAGATTACAGGTTTCCTACGAGCAGTACTTC. Its protein product is CASRLQVSYEQYF.

This clone was seen a handful of times. V is TRBV3-1 (or the pseudogene TRBV3-2) and J is TRBJ2-7; maybe TRBD2 (6 bases). This CDR3 is 14 amino acids long. Germline loops: CDR1 LGHDT, CDR2 YNNKEL (reference sequence). V gave up 3 bases and J gave up 0 bases, with 9 bases separating them. CDR3 nucleotides: TGTGCCAGCAGCCAGAGGACTACCTCCTACGAGCAGTACTTC. It yields the protein CASSQRTTSYEQYF.

V is TRBV19 and J is TRBJ2-7; possibly TRBD1 for D (5 bases). V was trimmed by 3 bases and J by 6 bases, leaving 9 bases between them. The V gene's germline CDR1 is LNHDA and CDR2 SQIVND (reference sequence). The CDR3 is 12 amino acids. Here the CDR3 reads CASSMVDSEQYF. The CDR3 nucleotides are TGTGCCAGTAGTATGGTTGACAGCGAGCAGTACTTC.

The V call is TRBV10-3, the J call TRBJ1-2; TRBD1 matches 9 bases. In germline, CDR1 is ENHRY, CDR2 SYGVKD. Germline trimming cut 7 bases from V and 7 bases from J; bases unmatched to any gene: 7. This CDR3 has 13 residues. The CDR3 spells CAIKGTGFSGYTF. CDR3 sequence (DNA): TGTGCCATCAAAGGGACAGGGTTTAGTGGCTACACCTTC.

The chain is built from TRBV6-2 or TRBV6-3 and TRBJ1-2; D possibly corresponds to TRBD1 (6 bases). Germline V gene lookup returns CDR1 MNHEY and CDR2 SVGEGT. The CDR3 has 17 residues. Trimming took off 5 bases at V and 3 bases at J, with 22 bases between the two ends. The CDR3 region is CASSPSGTPTADYGYTF. The DNA of the CDR3 is TGTGCCAGCAGTCCGTCCGGGACACCTACAGCGGACTATGGCTACACCTTC.